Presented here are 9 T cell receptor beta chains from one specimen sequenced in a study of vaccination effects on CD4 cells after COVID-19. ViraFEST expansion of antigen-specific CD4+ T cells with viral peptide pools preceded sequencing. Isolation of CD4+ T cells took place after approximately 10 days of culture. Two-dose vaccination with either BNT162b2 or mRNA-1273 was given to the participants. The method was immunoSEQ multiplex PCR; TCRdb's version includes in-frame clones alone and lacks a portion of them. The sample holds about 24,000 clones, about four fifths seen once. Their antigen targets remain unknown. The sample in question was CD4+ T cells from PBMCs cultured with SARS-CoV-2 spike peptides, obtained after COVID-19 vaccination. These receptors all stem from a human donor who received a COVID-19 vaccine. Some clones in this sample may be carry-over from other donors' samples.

CDR3 residues: CASSLGFLRTQYF. CDR3 DNA sequence: TGTGCCAGCAGCTTAGGGTTCTTAAGGACCCAGTACTTC. The rearrangement links TRBV11-1 to TRBJ2-5, with no clear D. Germline assignment: CDR1 SGHAT and CDR2 FQDESV (reference sequence). Between the trimmed V and J ends, which lost 1 base and 7 bases, there was a span of 10 bases. This CDR3 spans 13 amino acids.

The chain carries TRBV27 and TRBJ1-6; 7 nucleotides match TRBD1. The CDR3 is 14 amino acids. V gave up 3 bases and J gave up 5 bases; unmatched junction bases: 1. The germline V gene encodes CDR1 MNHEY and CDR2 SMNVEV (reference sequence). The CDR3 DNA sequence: TGTGCCAGCAGTTTGGGACAGAATAATTCACCCCTCCACTTT. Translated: CASSLGQNNSPLHF.

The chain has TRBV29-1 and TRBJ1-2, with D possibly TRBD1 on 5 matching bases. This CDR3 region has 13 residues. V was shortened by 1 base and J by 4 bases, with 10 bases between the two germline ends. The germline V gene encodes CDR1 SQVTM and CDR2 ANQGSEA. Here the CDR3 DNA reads TGCAGCGTTGAAGGGACACCTACCTATGGCTACACCTTC. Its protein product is CSVEGTPTYGYTF.

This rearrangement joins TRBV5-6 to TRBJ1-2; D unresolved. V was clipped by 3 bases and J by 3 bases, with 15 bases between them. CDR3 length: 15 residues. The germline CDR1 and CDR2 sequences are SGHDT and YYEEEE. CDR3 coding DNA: TGTGCCAGCAGCTCATCTGACAAGGCCCACTATGGCTACACCTTC. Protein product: CASSSSDKAHYGYTF. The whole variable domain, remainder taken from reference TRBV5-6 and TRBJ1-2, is DAGVTQSPTHLIKTRGQQVTLRCSPKSGHDTVSWYQQALGQGPQFIFQYYEEEERQRGNFPDRFSGHQFPNYSSELNVNALLLGDSALYLCASSSSDKAHYGYTFGSGTRLTVV.

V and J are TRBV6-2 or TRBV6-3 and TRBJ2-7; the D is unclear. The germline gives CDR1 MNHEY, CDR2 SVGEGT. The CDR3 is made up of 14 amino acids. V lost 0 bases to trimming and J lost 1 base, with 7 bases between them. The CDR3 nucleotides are TGTGCCAGCAGTTACTCGCCTGAATCCTACGAGCAGTACGTC. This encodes CASSYSPESYEQYV.

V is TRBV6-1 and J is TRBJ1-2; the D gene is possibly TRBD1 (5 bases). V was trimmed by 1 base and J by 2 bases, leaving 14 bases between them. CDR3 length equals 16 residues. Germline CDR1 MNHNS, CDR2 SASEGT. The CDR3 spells CASSEESWGENYGYTF. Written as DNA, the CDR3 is TGTGCCAGCAGTGAAGAGTCATGGGGGGAGAACTATGGCTACACCTTC.

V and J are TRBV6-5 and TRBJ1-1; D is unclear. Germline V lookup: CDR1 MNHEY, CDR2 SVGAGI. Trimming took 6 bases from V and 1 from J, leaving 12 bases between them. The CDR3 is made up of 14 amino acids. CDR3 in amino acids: CASSYTRTNTEAFF. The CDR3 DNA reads TGTGCCAGCAGCTATACTCGGACGAACACTGAAGCTTTCTTT.

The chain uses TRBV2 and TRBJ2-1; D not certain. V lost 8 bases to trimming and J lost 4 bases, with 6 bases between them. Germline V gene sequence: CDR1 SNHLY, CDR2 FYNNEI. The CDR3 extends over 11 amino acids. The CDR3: CASVLYNEQFF. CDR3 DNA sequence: TGTGCCAGCGTGTTATACAATGAGCAGTTCTTC.

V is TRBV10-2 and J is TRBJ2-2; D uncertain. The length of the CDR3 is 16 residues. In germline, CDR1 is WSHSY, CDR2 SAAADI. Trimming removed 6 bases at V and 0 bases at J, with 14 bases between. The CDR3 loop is CASSALAPANTGELFF. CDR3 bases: TGCGCCAGCAGCGCCCTCGCACCGGCGAACACCGGGGAGCTGTTTTTT.